This T cell receptor beta chain emerged from a study of shared clonotypes between healthy human individuals. Naive CD8 cells comprised CD45RO-negative, CCR7-positively selected cells, excluding terminally differentiated effector memory CD45RA+ cells. Repertoires were generated with immunoSEQ multiplex PCR, while TCRdb's copy carries only in-frame clones and drops some. The table lists around 640,000 clones, 96% of them singletons, with about 0.12% in the top ten. CDR1 is SGHDT and CDR2 is YYEEEE in the germline V gene. V lost 5 bases, J lost 3 bases, and 16 bases lay in between. This CDR3 is built from 15 residues.

Material: naive CD8+ T cells sorted from blood. The rearrangement links TRBV5-6 to TRBJ2-3; D possibly corresponds to TRBD1 (5 bases). The receptor's source is a woman in her thirties in good health. In DNA form, the CDR3 reads TGTGCCAGCAGGAAGTTGACAGTAGTAACAGATACGCAGTATTTT. Protein: CASRKLTVVTDTQYF. The complete variable domain, with remaining parts taken from reference TRBV5-6 and TRBJ2-3, reads DAGVTQSPTHLIKTRGQQVTLRCSPKSGHDTVSWYQQALGQGPQFIFQYYEEEERQRGNFPDRFSGHQFPNYSSELNVNALLLGDSALYLCASRKLTVVTDTQYFGPGTRLTVL.